These 4 T cell receptor beta chains were sequenced from one sample in a study of human T cells and chemical hapten exposure. Separate cDNA molecules received unique molecular identifiers, which the library attached to them. MiXCR was run by TCRdb on the reads, yielding one entry per CDR3 protein. Seen here are about 120,000 distinct CDR3 sequences, over 7.5% observed once, and the top ten hold about 1.4%. The study extracted total RNA from unfractionated whole blood. The sample taken for sequencing was whole blood. These receptors were taken from a human donor in good health. Some clones in this sample may be carry-over from other donors' samples.

The chain recombines TRBV21-1 with TRBJ2-1. TRBV21-1 is a recognized pseudogene. The CDR3 spans 14 residues. As DNA, the CDR3 is TGTGCCAGCAGCAAAGGCGGACCGACTAATGAGCAGTTCTTC. Translated, it gives CASSKGGPTNEQFF.

This clonotype was seen a few times. The chain links TRBV10-3 to TRBJ2-1; either TRBD1 or TRBD2 may fit D (5 bases each). Germline CDR1 reads ENHRY; CDR2 reads SYGVKD. This CDR3 comprises 14 residues. V was cut by 2 bases and J by 0 bases, with 5 bases left in between. In DNA form, the CDR3 reads TGTGCCATCAGTGAGGGGGGCTCCTACAATGAGCAGTTCTTC. Residues: CAISEGGSYNEQFF.

The chain joins TRBV29-1 to TRBJ2-7; TRBD1 matches 7 bases. J was trimmed by 2 bases and V by 6 bases; bases with no gene match: 16. The CDR3 is 16 amino acids. Germline assignment: CDR1 SQVTM and CDR2 ANQGSEA. Written as DNA, the CDR3 is TGCAGCGTCCGAAGAGGACAGGACATTCTAACCTACGAGCAGTACTTC. It is translated as CSVRRGQDILTYEQYF.

This clonotype came up many times. The chain couples TRBV5-1 to TRBJ2-1; TRBD2 matches 8 bases. The CDR3 loop spans 15 amino acids. Germline values: CDR1 SGHRS, CDR2 YFSETQ. V shed 9 bases, J shed 1 base, and the junction held 9 bases outside the gene matches. CDR3 region: CATSRTSGSYNEQFF. The CDR3 DNA is TGCGCCACCTCTAGAACTAGCGGTTCCTACAATGAGCAGTTCTTC.